The entry below describes one TCR beta chain. The antigen is not known. This entry comes from a study of cytomegalovirus exposure and HLA in healthy donors. Study findings and constraints: Cytomegalovirus association was assigned to approximately 180 TCR beta chains. The productive fraction for most TCR beta V segments was about 87% or about 30% in an earlier analysis. Some V segments could not be told apart, so they were left out, TRBV6-2 and TRBV6-3 among them.

The study ran its PCR with 60 Vbeta and 13 Jbeta primers. Some clones are missing from TCRdb's copy, which holds only in-frame ones; the method was immunoSEQ multiplex PCR. Counted here are approximately 97,000 clones, roughly 85% occurring once; the ten biggest clones make up just over 2.5%. The V and J ends lost 2 bases and 5 bases respectively, with 8 bases between them. CDR3 size: 12 residues. The germline CDR1 and CDR2 sequences are SGHRS and YFSETQ. This rearrangement joins TRBV5-1 to TRBJ2-7, with a weak D call TRBD2 (5 bases). The sample was PBMCs. The receptor was derived from a man aged 40-49 years in good health and CMV-seronegative. The CDR3, as DNA: TGCGCCAGCAGCTTCTCCGGGGACGAGCAGTACTTC. Translating gives CASSFSGDEQYF.